Following are 26 T cell receptor beta chains from one sample sequenced in a study of identifying expanded T cells in peripheral blood. Sequencing was performed with immunoSEQ multiplex PCR; in TCRdb, only in-frame clones are kept and a portion is missing. Seen here are around 68,000 clones, roughly 86% observed once, and the top ten hold around 4.6%. The sequenced material came from blood. The source of these receptors is a person between 18 and 69 years old in good health.

This rearrangement joins TRBV9 to TRBJ2-5; the D gene is possibly TRBD2 (5 bases). The CDR3 totals 15 residues. Per germline, CDR1 SGDLS and CDR2 YYNGEE. The ends were cut back, 0 bases at V and 2 bases at J, with 11 bases in the middle. The CDR3 nucleotides are TGTGCCAGCAGCGTAGACGGGGTCATACAAGAGACCCAGTACTTC. This gives the protein CASSVDGVIQETQYF.

The chain combines TRBV28 with TRBJ1-2; D gene unclear. CDR1 is MDHEN and CDR2 is SYDVKM in the germline V gene. CDR3 length: 15 amino acids. V gave up 6 bases and J gave up 3 bases, with 17 bases separating them. CDR3 in amino acids: CASRLDRFSYYGYTF. The DNA for the CDR3 is TGTGCCAGCAGATTAGATAGGTTCTCCTACTATGGCTACACCTTC.

The chain couples TRBV2 to TRBJ2-7; 7 nucleotides match TRBD1. J gave up 2 bases and V 6 bases, and 10 bases lay outside the gene matches. There are 15 residues in the CDR3. The germline V gene has CDR1 SNHLY and CDR2 FYNNEI. The CDR3 here is CASRGVRDSPYEQYF. The CDR3 bases are TGTGCCAGCAGAGGTGTCCGGGACAGTCCCTACGAGCAGTACTTC.

The chain recombines TRBV18 with TRBJ2-2; D unclear. The V gene's germline CDR1 is KGHSH and CDR2 LQKENI. The CDR3 has 20 amino acids. With 2 bases removed from V and 1 base from J, the gap between germline ends came to 23 bases. CDR3 residues: CASSPVGLRVLSKNTGELFF. The CDR3, as DNA: TGTGCCAGCTCACCAGTCGGATTACGGGTGCTTTCTAAGAACACCGGGGAGCTGTTTTTT. Combining the CDR3 with reference TRBV18 and TRBJ2-2 gives the whole variable domain NAGVMQNPRHLVRRRGQEARLRCSPMKGHSHVYWYRQLPEEGLKFMVYLQKENIIDESGMPKERFSAEFPKEGPSILRIQQVVRGDSAAYFCASSPVGLRVLSKNTGELFFGEGSRLTVL.

The J gene is TRBJ1-5, the V gene TRBV28; D may be TRBD1 (6 bases). Trimming stripped 6 bases from V and 7 bases from J, with 19 bases between. Germline V CDR1 and CDR2: MDHEN, SYDVKM. CDR3 length equals 15 residues. CDR3 coding DNA: TGTGCCAGCAGGGAGACACAGACGGGGGGCCAGCCCCAGCATTTT. Translation: CASRETQTGGQPQHF.

The chain uses TRBV10-3 and TRBJ2-1; D is perhaps TRBD2 (5 bases). The CDR3 sequence is 15 residues long. CDR1 is ENHRY, CDR2 SYGVKD, per germline. V was pared by 2 bases and J by 4 bases, with 12 bases between. CDR3 in amino acids: CAISEPSAEYNEQFF. The CDR3, as DNA: TGTGCCATCAGTGAGCCCTCAGCGGAATACAATGAGCAGTTCTTC.

The chain uses TRBV10-2 and TRBJ2-7; D is unresolved. The CDR3 loop spans 11 amino acids. V was cut by 3 bases and J by 3 bases, with 3 bases left in between. The V gene's germline CDR1 is WSHSY and CDR2 SAAADI. CDR3 sequence reads: CASSDSYEQYF. CDR3 nucleotides: TGCGCCAGCAGTGACAGCTACGAGCAGTACTTC.

The CDR3 DNA reads as TGTGCCAGCAGTTACTCAGGACAGAGCTCTGGAAACACCATATATTTT. Amino acids: CASSYSGQSSGNTIYF. This chain joins TRBV6-5 and TRBJ1-3; weak D call: TRBD1 (6 bases). Germline V gene data show CDR1 as MNHEY and CDR2 as SVGAGI. Trimming shortened V by 0 bases and J by 0 bases, and 9 bases separated the two germline ends. The CDR3 length is 16 residues.

The rearrangement uses TRBV9 and TRBJ1-2, with 9 bases fitting TRBD1. V dropped 3 bases and J dropped 4; count of bases not matched to a gene: 10. Germline loops: CDR1 SGDLS, CDR2 YYNGEE. This CDR3 comprises 16 residues. The CDR3 reads CASSAGTGNHGYGYTF. For the CDR3, the DNA is TGTGCCAGCAGCGCCGGGACAGGGAATCATGGCTATGGCTACACCTTC.

This chain links TRBV11-2 with TRBJ2-3; 7 nucleotides align to TRBD1. With 5 bases clipped from V and 4 bases from J, the junction kept 9 bases outside the gene matches. Germline CDR1 and CDR2: SGHAT and FQNNGV. CDR3 size: 15 residues. The CDR3 DNA sequence: TGTGCCAGCAGCACCCAGGACAGGCCCCCAGATACGCAGTATTTT. It is translated as CASSTQDRPPDTQYF.

This chain uses TRBV5-1 with TRBJ2-7; D is perhaps TRBD1 (5 bases). This CDR3 comprises 14 residues. V was cut by 0 bases and J by 6 bases, with 13 bases left in between. Germline CDR1 SGHRS, CDR2 YFSETQ. The CDR3 region is CASSLGAGSREQYF. The DNA of the CDR3 is TGCGCCAGCAGCTTGGGGGCAGGGTCCCGCGAGCAGTACTTC.

This clone was seen a handful of times. The CDR3 sequence is CASSDISTDTQYF. CDR3 coding DNA: TGTGCCAGCAGCGACATCAGCACAGATACGCAGTATTTT. The V gene is TRBV9, the J gene TRBJ2-3; D not certain. V lost 3 bases to trimming and J lost 0 bases, with 5 bases between them. Germline loops: CDR1 SGDLS, CDR2 YYNGEE. The CDR3 length is 13 residues.

This chain links TRBV4-1 with TRBJ1-4; the match to TRBD1 covers 11 bases. Germline CDR1 reads MGHRA; CDR2 reads YSYEKL. There are 17 residues in the CDR3. V dropped 1 base and J dropped 8; count of bases not matched to a gene: 9. In DNA form, the CDR3 reads TGCGCCAGCAGCCAAGCAGGTTTCCGGGACAGGGGGGAAAAACTGTTTTTT. As protein: CASSQAGFRDRGEKLFF.

The rearrangement joins TRBV7-9 to TRBJ2-3; D is unresolved. The CDR3 totals 14 residues. V dropped 5 bases and J dropped 4 bases, with 13 bases sitting between them. Germline CDR1 and CDR2: SEHNR and FQNEAQ (reference sequence). The CDR3 nucleotides read TGTGCCAGCAGCCCCCGGAGACGTTCAGATACGCAGTATTTT. Amino acid sequence: CASSPRRRSDTQYF.

In this sample, this clone is medium-sized. This chain uses TRBV7-9 with TRBJ2-7; D unclear. This CDR3 has 14 amino acids. V shed 1 base and J shed 3 bases, with 10 bases lying between them. The germline V gene encodes CDR1 SEHNR and CDR2 FQNEAQ (reference sequence). The CDR3: CASSLGGNYYEQYF. CDR3 coding DNA: TGTGCCAGCAGCTTAGGTGGAAATTACTACGAGCAGTACTTC.

The rearrangement uses TRBV7-8 and TRBJ2-7; tentatively, D is TRBD1 (6 bases). The germline gives CDR1 SGHVS, CDR2 FQNEAQ. The CDR3 totals 13 residues. V was cut by 7 bases and J by 2 bases, with 12 bases left in between. The CDR3 sequence: CASMSRGAYEQYF. For the CDR3, the DNA is TGTGCCAGCATGAGCAGGGGAGCCTACGAGCAGTACTTC.

V usage is TRBV6-4 and J usage is TRBJ2-1; D remains ambiguous. There are 15 residues in the CDR3. The V gene's germline CDR1 is MRHNA and CDR2 SNTAGT. V was trimmed by 3 bases and J by 3 bases, leaving 12 bases between them. CDR3 loop: CASSESVELYNEQFF. The CDR3 DNA reads TGTGCCAGCAGTGAGAGCGTCGAGCTCTACAATGAGCAGTTCTTC.

This chain joins TRBV6-4 and TRBJ2-1; possible D gene TRBD1, 5 bases. V lost 5 bases, J lost 0 bases, and 11 bases lay in between. Germline V gene data show CDR1 as MRHNA and CDR2 as SNTAGT. The CDR3 runs 15 residues. CDR3 nucleotide sequence: TGTGCCAGCAGTTTAGACAGCAACTCCTACAATGAGCAGTTCTTC. It encodes CASSLDSNSYNEQFF.

As for this clone: Additional DNA sequences in this sample encode the identical CDR3. CDR3 amino acids: CASSFGTGLNTEAFF. The CDR3 nucleotides read TGTGCCAGCAGTTTTGGAACAGGGCTGAACACTGAAGCTTTCTTT. This chain links TRBV27 with TRBJ1-1, with D perhaps TRBD1 (6 bases). There are 15 residues in the CDR3. V lost 3 bases and J 0 bases, leaving 11 bases between the germline ends. The germline V gene encodes CDR1 MNHEY and CDR2 SMNVEV (reference sequence).

This clone was seen just once. The V and J genes are TRBV9 and TRBJ1-1; possible D gene TRBD1, 6 bases. V was cut by 3 bases and J by 5 bases, with 14 bases left in between. The CDR3 has 14 amino acids. CDR1 SGDLS and CDR2 YYNGEE come from the germline V gene. The CDR3 sequence: CASSAGGQGTEAFF. Written as DNA, the CDR3 is TGTGCCAGCAGCGCCGGAGGGCAGGGGACTGAAGCTTTCTTT.

The chain carries TRBV28 and TRBJ2-7, with a weak D call TRBD2 (7 bases). V was trimmed by 3 bases and J by 3 bases, leaving 12 bases between them. The CDR3 is made up of 14 amino acids. The germline gives CDR1 MDHEN, CDR2 SYDVKM. The CDR3 loop reads CASSFGGAHYEQYF. In DNA form, the CDR3 reads TGTGCCAGCAGTTTTGGGGGGGCCCACTACGAGCAGTACTTC.

The V gene is TRBV11-2, the J gene TRBJ2-5; unclear D gene. This CDR3 spans 14 amino acids. Germline V lookup: CDR1 SGHAT, CDR2 FQNNGV. Between the trimmed V and J ends, which lost 1 base and 5 bases, there was a span of 11 bases. CDR3 residues: CASSLGSSLETQYF. The CDR3 region has the DNA TGTGCCAGCAGCTTAGGGAGTAGCTTGGAGACCCAGTACTTC.

The count of this clone is one. The chain combines TRBV29-1 with TRBJ1-1; TRBD1 aligns across 8 bases. The J segment lost 6 bases and the V segment lost 3 bases, leaving 6 bases of the junction unmatched. The CDR3 consists of 13 residues. Germline V CDR1 and CDR2: SQVTM, ANQGSEA. The CDR3 region is CSVDGPQGAEAFF. DNA for the CDR3: TGCAGCGTTGATGGCCCACAGGGGGCTGAAGCTTTCTTT.

The chain couples TRBV9 to TRBJ1-2, with D uncertain. The V end lost 2 bases, the J end lost 6 bases, and 17 bases lay between the germline ends. Germline V gene lookup returns CDR1 SGDLS and CDR2 YYNGEE. The CDR3 covers 15 residues. The CDR3, as DNA: TGTGCCAGCAGCGTCTCGGGAGGGTCTTCTAATGGCTACACCTTC. Translation: CASSVSGGSSNGYTF. The full variable domain, in which reference TRBV9 and TRBJ1-2 provide the parts outside the CDR3, is DSGVTQTPKHLITATGQRVTLRCSPRSGDLSVYWYQQSLDQGLQFLIQYYNGEERAKGNILERFSAQQFPDLHSELNLSSLELGDSALYFCASSVSGGSSNGYTFGSGTRLTVV.

This clone appeared once. The chain combines TRBV29-1 with TRBJ2-7; D remains ambiguous. The CDR3 covers 14 residues. Germline loops: CDR1 SQVTM, CDR2 ANQGSEA. Trimming pared 3 bases from V and 2 bases from J, leaving 14 bases between. The CDR3 nucleotides are TGCAGCGTTGAGGTTTCAGGAGTCACCTACGAGCAGTACTTC. This gives the protein CSVEVSGVTYEQYF.

The genes are TRBV5-6 and TRBJ2-7; 12 nucleotides align to TRBD2. The CDR3 has 16 residues. Trimming at V came to 0 bases and at J to 3 bases, leaving 4 bases not matched to a gene. Germline V gene lookup returns CDR1 SGHDT and CDR2 YYEEEE. Here the CDR3 reads CASSLGLAGANYEQYF. The DNA for the CDR3 is TGTGCCAGCAGCTTGGGACTAGCGGGAGCCAACTACGAGCAGTACTTC.